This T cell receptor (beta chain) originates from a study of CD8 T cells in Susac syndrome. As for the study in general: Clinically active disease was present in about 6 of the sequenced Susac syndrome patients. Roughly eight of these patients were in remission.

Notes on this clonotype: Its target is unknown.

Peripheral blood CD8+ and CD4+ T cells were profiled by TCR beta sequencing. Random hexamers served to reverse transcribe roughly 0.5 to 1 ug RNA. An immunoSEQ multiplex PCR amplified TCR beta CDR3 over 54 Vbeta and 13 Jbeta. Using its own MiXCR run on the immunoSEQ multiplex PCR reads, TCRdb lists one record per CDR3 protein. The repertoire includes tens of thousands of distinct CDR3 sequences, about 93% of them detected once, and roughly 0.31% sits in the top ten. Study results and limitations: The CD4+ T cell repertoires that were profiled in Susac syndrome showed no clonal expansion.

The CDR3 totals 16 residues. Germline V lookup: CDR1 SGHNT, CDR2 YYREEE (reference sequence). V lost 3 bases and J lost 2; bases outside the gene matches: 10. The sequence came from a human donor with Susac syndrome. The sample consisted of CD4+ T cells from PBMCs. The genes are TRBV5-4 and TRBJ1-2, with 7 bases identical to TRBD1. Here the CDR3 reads CASSSTGDSWNYGYTF. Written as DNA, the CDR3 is TGTGCCAGCAGCTCCACCGGGGACAGCTGGAACTATGGCTACACCTTC.